The 10 T cell receptor beta chains below come from one sample, sequenced in a study of shared T cell receptors in the human thymus. Using immunoSEQ multiplex PCR, the repertoire was profiled, and TCRdb retains in-frame clones only, with some absent. The table records more than 550,000 clones, approximately 85% of them present only once. The sample was also linked to a second study, of human thymus T cells.

Specimen: thymocytes. The receptor source for this set is a girl under three years old with a congenital heart defect.

The chain combines TRBV6-1 with TRBJ2-7; 7 bases fit TRBD1. The CDR3 contains 14 residues. The germline V gene has CDR1 MNHNS and CDR2 SASEGT. The V gene end was trimmed by 7 bases and the J gene end by 5 bases; junction bases not matched to a gene: 11. In DNA, the CDR3 is TGTGCCAGCACCTCGGCTGACAGGGCGGACGAGCAGTACTTC. Translated: CASTSADRADEQYF.

The chain has TRBV15 and TRBJ2-7; D is undetermined. The CDR3 covers 13 residues. Trimming removed 3 bases from V and 7 bases from J, with 13 bases in between. Germline V lookup: CDR1 LNHNV, CDR2 YYDKDF (reference sequence). In DNA, the CDR3 is TGTGCCACCAGCAGCGTACCTTCGGGTGAGCAGTACTTC. Translation: CATSSVPSGEQYF.

This chain connects TRBV7-9 to TRBJ2-6, with D maybe TRBD1 (5 bases). This CDR3 has 15 residues. The V gene lost 6 bases and the J gene lost 1 base, with 10 bases spanning the gap. The germline gives CDR1 SEHNR, CDR2 FQNEAQ (reference sequence). CDR3 in DNA: TGTGCCAGCAGGGAAAGGGGTTCTGGGGCCAACGTCCTGACTTTC. It specifies CASRERGSGANVLTF.

This sequence joins TRBV6-5 and TRBJ1-2; TRBD1 agrees at 7 bases. This CDR3 has 13 residues. Germline lookup yields CDR1 MNHEY and CDR2 SVGAGI. V was pared by 5 bases and J by 4 bases, with 4 bases of the junction left unmatched. The CDR3 nucleotides are TGTGCCAGCAGTCGACAGGGCGTCTATGGCTACACCTTC. It translates to CASSRQGVYGYTF.

The chain combines TRBV12-5 with TRBJ1-6, with 7 bases matching TRBD1. The CDR3 totals 19 residues. Germline CDR1 LGHNT, CDR2 FRNRAP. The ends lost 1 base at V and 0 bases at J; junction bases unmatched: 9. CDR3: CASGLAAPDRSSYNSPLHF. DNA of the CDR3: TGTGCTAGTGGTTTGGCCGCACCGGACAGGAGCTCCTATAATTCACCCCTCCACTTT.

V and J are TRBV5-8 and TRBJ1-6; TRBD1 is a possible D gene (5 bases). The germline gives CDR1 SGHTS, CDR2 YDEGEE. V was cut by 9 bases and J by 3 bases, with 10 bases left in between. The CDR3 totals 13 residues. The CDR3 sequence is CATRTIYNSPLHF. The CDR3 DNA sequence: TGTGCCACCAGGACAATCTATAATTCACCCCTCCACTTT.

The chain couples TRBV18 to TRBJ2-5; 8 bases are shared with TRBD1. Germline CDR1 and CDR2: KGHSH and LQKENI. V lost 2 bases to trimming and J lost 0 bases; unmatched junction nucleotides: 2. The CDR3 spans 15 residues. The chain's CDR3 is CASSPRTGNQETQYF. In DNA, the CDR3 is TGTGCCAGCTCACCAAGGACAGGGAACCAAGAGACCCAGTACTTC.

J is TRBJ2-7 and V is TRBV2, with D perhaps TRBD1 (5 bases). V was clipped by 7 bases and J by 0 bases, with 16 bases between them. Germline CDR1 and CDR2: SNHLY and FYNNEI. CDR3 length: 15 residues. The DNA of the CDR3 is TGTGCCAGCAAACCTACTTGGACAAGCTCCTACGAGCAGTACTTC. Protein: CASKPTWTSSYEQYF.

This clone was observed a few times. One end of the junction fails to match germline, which may point to a read error. The rearrangement uses TRBV20-1 and TRBJ1-2; D is undetermined. The germline gives CDR1 DFQATT, CDR2 SNEGSKA (reference sequence). The CDR3 covers 11 residues. CDR3 protein: CSASRLNGYPF. CDR3 nucleotide sequence: TGCAGTGCTTCGAGGCTTAATGGCTACCCCTTC.

This clone was found a few times. J is TRBJ2-7 and V is TRBV4-3; D uncertain. CDR1 is LGHNA and CDR2 is YSLEER in the germline V gene. The ends were cut back, 0 bases at V and 2 bases at J, with 14 bases in the middle. The CDR3 is made up of 16 amino acids. Here the CDR3 reads CASSQEDRVSPYEQYF. The CDR3 nucleotides are TGCGCCAGCAGCCAAGAGGATCGGGTTAGCCCCTACGAGCAGTACTTC.